The present T cell receptor beta chain was sequenced within a study of T cells in tuberculosis. Turning to the study itself: CD1B tetramers identified T cells specific for mycobacterial lipid GMM.

The study, taken as a whole, reports: Active tuberculosis alpha repertoires lay closer to GMM-specific TCRs than controls'.

Trimming stripped 11 bases from V and 5 bases from J, with 18 bases between. This CDR3 region has 13 residues. Germline V gene lookup returns CDR1 SEHNR and CDR2 FQNEAQ (reference sequence). Sequenced by immunoSEQ multiplex PCR; TCRdb stores in-frame clones only, minus some. The sample contains fewer than 40,000 clones, nearly 97% of which appear only once. On this clone itself: Its antigen is unknown.

Material for sequencing was PBMCs. This rearrangement joins TRBV7-9 to TRBJ1-1; D might be TRBD1 (5 bases). The clonotype originates from a donor aged 10 to 29 with latent tuberculosis or without tuberculosis infection. CDR3 nucleotide sequence: TGTGCCGTCAGGGAAGTGACGAGAACTGAAGCTTTCTTT. It is translated as CAVREVTRTEAFF.